This T cell receptor beta chain was found in a study of CD8 T cells in Susac syndrome. High-throughput TCR beta sequencing covered peripheral CD8+ and CD4+ T cells. Isolation of CD8+ and CD4+ T cells was performed negatively, whereas enrichment of TEMRA cells was done by FACS. CDR3 length: 13 amino acids. The V end lost 1 base, the J end lost 8 bases, and 11 bases lay between the germline ends. The germline gives CDR1 MGHRA, CDR2 YSYEKL. RNA, at about 0.45 to 1 ug, was reverse transcribed with random hexamers. By means of immunoSEQ multiplex PCR, TCR beta CDR3 spanning 54 Vbeta and 13 Jbeta underwent amplification. Each CDR3 protein is one row after TCRdb ran MiXCR on the immunoSEQ multiplex PCR reads. The table lists under 200,000 distinct CDR3 sequences, approximately 94% of them singletons.

The TCR comes from a human donor with Susac syndrome. The V call is TRBV4-1, the J call TRBJ1-1; D not resolved. Sequencing used CD4+ T cells from PBMCs. This chain's CDR3 is CASSQVSLGEAFF. The CDR3, as DNA: TGCGCCAGCAGCCAAGTTTCCCTAGGGGAAGCTTTCTTT.